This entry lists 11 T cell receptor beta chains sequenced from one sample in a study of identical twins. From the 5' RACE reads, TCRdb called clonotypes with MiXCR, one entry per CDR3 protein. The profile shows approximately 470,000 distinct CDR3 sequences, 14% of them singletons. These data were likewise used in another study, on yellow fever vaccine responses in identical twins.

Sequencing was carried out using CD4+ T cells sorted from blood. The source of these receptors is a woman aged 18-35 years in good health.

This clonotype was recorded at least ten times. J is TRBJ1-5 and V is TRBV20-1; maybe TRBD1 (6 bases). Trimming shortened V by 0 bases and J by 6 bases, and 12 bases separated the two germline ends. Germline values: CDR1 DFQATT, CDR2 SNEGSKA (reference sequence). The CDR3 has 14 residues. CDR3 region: CSAREGGGGQPQHF. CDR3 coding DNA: TGCAGTGCTAGAGAAGGGGGGGGTGGTCAGCCCCAGCATTTT.

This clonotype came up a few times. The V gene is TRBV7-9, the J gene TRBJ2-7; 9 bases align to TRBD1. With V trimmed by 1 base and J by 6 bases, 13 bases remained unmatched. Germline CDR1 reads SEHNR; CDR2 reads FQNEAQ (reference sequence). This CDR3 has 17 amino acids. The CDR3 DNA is TGTGCCAGCAGCTTAGTAGTCGGGACAGGGTCCGGTGGCGAGCAGTACTTC. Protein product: CASSLVVGTGSGGEQYF.

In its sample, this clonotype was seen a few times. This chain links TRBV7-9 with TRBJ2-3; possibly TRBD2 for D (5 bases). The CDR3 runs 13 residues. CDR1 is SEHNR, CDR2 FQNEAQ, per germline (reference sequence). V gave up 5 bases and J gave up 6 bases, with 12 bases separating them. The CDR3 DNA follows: TGTGCCAGCAGCCCCCCCGAGGGCGATACGCAGTATTTT. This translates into CASSPPEGDTQYF.

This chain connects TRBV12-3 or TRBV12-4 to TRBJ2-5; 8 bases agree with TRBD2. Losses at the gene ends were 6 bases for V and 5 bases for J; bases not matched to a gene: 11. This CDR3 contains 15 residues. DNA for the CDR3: TGTGCCAGCAGCCAAACCAGCGGGGGCGGGGAGACCCAGTACTTC. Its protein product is CASSQTSGGGETQYF.

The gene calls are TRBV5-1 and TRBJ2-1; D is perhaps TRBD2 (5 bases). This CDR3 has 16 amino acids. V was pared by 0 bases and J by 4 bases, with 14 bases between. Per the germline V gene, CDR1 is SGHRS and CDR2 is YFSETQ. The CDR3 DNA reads TGCGCCAGCAGCTTGGGGTCCGGAGGTTGGTACAATGAGCAGTTCTTC. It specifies CASSLGSGGWYNEQFF. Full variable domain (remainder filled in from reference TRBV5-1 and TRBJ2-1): KAGVTQTPRYLIKTRGQQVTLSCSPISGHRSVSWYQQTPGQGLQFLFEYFSETQRNKGNFPGRFSGRQFSNSRSEMNVSTLELGDSALYLCASSLGSGGWYNEQFFGPGTRLTVL.

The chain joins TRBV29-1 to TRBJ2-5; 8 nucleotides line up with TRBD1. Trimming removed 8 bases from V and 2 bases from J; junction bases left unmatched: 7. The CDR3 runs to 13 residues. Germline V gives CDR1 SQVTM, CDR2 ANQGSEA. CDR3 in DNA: TGCAGCACCCAGGGGGACAGGCAAGAGACCCAGTACTTC. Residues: CSTQGDRQETQYF. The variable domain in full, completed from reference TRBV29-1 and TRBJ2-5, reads SAVISQKPSRDICQRGTSLTIQCQVDSQVTMMFWYRQQPGQSLTLIATANQGSEATYESGFVIDKFPISRPNLTFSTLTVSNMSPEDSSIYLCSTQGDRQETQYFGPGTRLLVL.

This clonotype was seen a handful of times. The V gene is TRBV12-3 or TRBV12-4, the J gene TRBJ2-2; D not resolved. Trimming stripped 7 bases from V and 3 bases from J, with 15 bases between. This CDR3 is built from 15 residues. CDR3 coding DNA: TGTGCCAGCAAATGGGGTAGTGGATACACCGGGGAGCTGTTTTTT. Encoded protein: CASKWGSGYTGELFF.

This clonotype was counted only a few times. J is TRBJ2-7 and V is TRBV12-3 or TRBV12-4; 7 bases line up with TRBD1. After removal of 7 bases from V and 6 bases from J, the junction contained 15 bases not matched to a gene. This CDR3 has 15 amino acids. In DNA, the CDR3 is TGTGCCAGCACTATAGGAGCGACAGGGTCCACCGAGCAGTACTTC. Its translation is CASTIGATGSTEQYF.

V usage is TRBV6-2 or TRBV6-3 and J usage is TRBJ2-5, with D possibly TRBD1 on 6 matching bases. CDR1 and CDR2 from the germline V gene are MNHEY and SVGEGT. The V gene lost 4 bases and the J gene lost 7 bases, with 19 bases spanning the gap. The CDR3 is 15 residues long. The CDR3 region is CASSSRDTFLGTQYF. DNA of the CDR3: TGTGCCAGCAGTTCCCGGGACACATTCTTGGGGACCCAGTACTTC.

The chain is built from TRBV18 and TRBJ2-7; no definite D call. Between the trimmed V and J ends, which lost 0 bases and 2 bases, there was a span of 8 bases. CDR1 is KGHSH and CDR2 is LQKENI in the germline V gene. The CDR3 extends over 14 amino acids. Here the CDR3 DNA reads TGTGCCAGCTCACCACCTAATAGGACCTACGAGCAGTACTTC. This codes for CASSPPNRTYEQYF. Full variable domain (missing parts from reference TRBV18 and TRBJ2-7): NAGVMQNPRHLVRRRGQEARLRCSPMKGHSHVYWYRQLPEEGLKFMVYLQKENIIDESGMPKERFSAEFPKEGPSILRIQQVVRGDSAAYFCASSPPNRTYEQYFGPGTRLTVT.

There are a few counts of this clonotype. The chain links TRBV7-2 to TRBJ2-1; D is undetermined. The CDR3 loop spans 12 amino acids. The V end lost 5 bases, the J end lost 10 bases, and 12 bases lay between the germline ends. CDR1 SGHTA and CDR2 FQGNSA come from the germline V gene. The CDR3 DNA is TGTGCCAGCAGCCCGGCCGAGCAGGAGCAGTTCTTC. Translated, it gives CASSPAEQEQFF.